This passage covers 31 T cell receptor beta chains from one sample sequenced in a study of T cells in Graves' hyperthyroidism and ophthalmopathy. Researchers took RNA transcripts and amplified the TCR beta CDR3 regions from them. HTBI primers were the set used in a first-round RT-PCR of the TCR CDR3. TCRdb ran MiXCR on the multiplex PCR reads and lists one entry per CDR3 protein. The table lists under 350,000 distinct CDR3 sequences, 15% to 20% of them singletons, with about 53% in the top ten. Sequencing was performed on blood. These receptors were obtained from a woman between 45 and 65 years old with Graves' hyperthyroidism.

This clonotype was counted a few times. The V gene is TRBV5-5, the J gene TRBJ2-3, with 11 nucleotides matching TRBD2. The germline gives CDR1 SGHKS, CDR2 YYEKEE (reference sequence). The CDR3 totals 18 residues. The V segment lost 0 bases and the J segment 7 bases; nucleotides outside the gene matches: 13. The CDR3 DNA reads as TGTGCCAGCAGCTTGGTCACTAGCGGGGGTCCGATAAGCTATACGCAGTATTTT. Translating it yields CASSLVTSGGPISYTQYF.

The rearrangement joins TRBV29-1 to TRBJ1-1, with no clear D. Trimming left V 3 bases short and J 1 base short, with 12 bases between. This CDR3 is built from 14 residues. Germline CDR1 and CDR2: SQVTM and ANQGSEA. The CDR3 bases are TGCAGCGTTGAGGGTCTGGGCGGGAACACTGAAGCTTTCTTT. It translates to CSVEGLGGNTEAFF.

This chain connects TRBV20-1 to TRBJ1-5; D not certain. The CDR3 extends over 14 amino acids. The V end lost 6 bases, the J end lost 1 base, and 13 bases lay between the germline ends. The germline gives CDR1 DFQATT, CDR2 SNEGSKA (reference sequence). CDR3 DNA: TGCAGTGCCACTTACGACAAAAGCAATCAGCCCCAGCATTTT. This gives the protein CSATYDKSNQPQHF.

The chain has TRBV28 and TRBJ1-1, with D unresolved. Trimming took off 4 bases at V and 1 base at J, with 10 bases between the two ends. The germline CDR1 and CDR2 sequences are MDHEN and SYDVKM. This CDR3 comprises 14 residues. The CDR3 nucleotides read TGTGCCAGCAGTTCGCCGGGTAGGAACACTGAAGCTTTCTTT. Translated: CASSSPGRNTEAFF.

The chain employs TRBV7-9 and TRBJ2-7; D ambiguous. Trimming shortened V by 1 base and J by 5 bases, and 18 bases separated the two germline ends. Germline lookup yields CDR1 SEHNR and CDR2 FQNEAQ (reference sequence). The length of the CDR3 is 16 residues. The CDR3 coding sequence is TGTGCCAGCAGCTTAGGGGTTACGGGTCTCCACGACGAGCAGTACGTC. Protein: CASSLGVTGLHDEQYV.

This clonotype came up a few times. The chain joins TRBV4-1 to TRBJ1-5, with a possible D match to TRBD1 (5 bases). V lost 3 bases to trimming and J lost 0 bases, with 12 bases between them. This CDR3 contains 16 residues. Germline assignment: CDR1 MGHRA and CDR2 YSYEKL. The CDR3 loop is CASSHDRLASNQPQHF. The CDR3 DNA is TGCGCCAGCAGCCATGACAGACTTGCTAGCAATCAGCCCCAGCATTTT.

The table lists this clonotype with many counts. V gene TRBV28 combines with J gene TRBJ1-1, with D perhaps matching TRBD1 (5 bases). The V end was cut by 1 base, the J end by 8 bases, with 8 bases between. Germline V lookup: CDR1 MDHEN, CDR2 SYDVKM. The CDR3 is 12 amino acids. In nucleotides, the CDR3 is TGTGCCAGCAGTTTATCCAGGGTAGAAGCTTTCTTT. Its translation is CASSLSRVEAFF.

Many counts were recorded for this clonotype. The gene calls are TRBV12-3 or TRBV12-4 and TRBJ2-1; D possibly corresponds to TRBD2 (5 bases). V lost 0 bases, J lost 7 bases, and 13 bases lay in between. The CDR3 totals 15 residues. CDR3 bases: TGTGCCAGCAGTTTAGCGGGCGGACTTTCAAATGAGCAGTTCTTC. Translated: CASSLAGGLSNEQFF.

This chain links TRBV7-8 with TRBJ1-3; D not resolved. Germline values: CDR1 SGHVS, CDR2 FQNEAQ. This CDR3 is 15 amino acids long. V was cut by 0 bases and J by 3 bases, with 9 bases left in between. This CDR3 reads CASSLAGIDGNTIYF. In DNA form, the CDR3 reads TGTGCCAGCAGCTTAGCCGGAATCGATGGAAACACCATATATTTT.

This clonotype was detected ten times or more. The V and J genes are TRBV28 and TRBJ2-3, with D perhaps TRBD1 (7 bases). This CDR3 has 17 amino acids. Germline loops: CDR1 MDHEN, CDR2 SYDVKM. V lost 2 bases and J lost 6, with 21 bases in between. The CDR3 sequence: CASSLKQGVGGADTQYF. CDR3 sequence (DNA): TGTGCCAGCAGTTTAAAGCAGGGGGTGGGAGGAGCGGATACGCAGTATTTT. Together with reference TRBV28 and TRBJ2-3, the CDR3 gives the full variable domain: DVKVTQSSRYLVKRTGEKVFLECVQDMDHENMFWYRQDPGLGLRLIYFSYDVKMKEKGDIPEGYSVSREKKERFSLILESASTNQTSMYLCASSLKQGVGGADTQYFGPGTRLTVL.

This clonotype was observed at least ten times. The chain links TRBV5-1 to TRBJ2-2; D is undetermined. Germline-derived CDR1 and CDR2 are SGHRS and YFSETQ. The CDR3 length is 13 residues. Trimming pared 0 bases from V and 4 bases from J, leaving 4 bases between. CDR3 coding DNA: TGCGCCAGCAGCTTGGTTGCCACCGGGGAGCTGTTTTTT. Translation: CASSLVATGELFF.

This clonotype came up many times. This sequence joins TRBV11-2 and TRBJ2-1; 8 bases line up with TRBD2. The CDR3 sequence is 14 residues long. Germline V lookup: CDR1 SGHAT, CDR2 FQNNGV. The V and J ends lost 3 bases and 3 bases, in that order; junction bases with no gene match: 1. This CDR3 is CASSFTSGYNEQFF. CDR3 sequence (DNA): TGTGCCAGCAGCTTTACTAGCGGCTACAATGAGCAGTTCTTC.

This clonotype was observed at least ten times. V usage is TRBV6-1 and J usage is TRBJ2-3; 14 bases match TRBD2. CDR1 and CDR2 from the germline V gene are MNHNS and SASEGT. V trimming: 5 bases; J trimming: 2 bases; junction bases outside the gene matches: 3. The CDR3 sequence is 16 residues long. The CDR3: CASSKGLAGDTDTQYF. CDR3 bases: TGTGCCAGCAGTAAGGGACTAGCGGGGGACACAGATACGCAGTATTTT.

In this sample, this clonotype turned up a few times. Here the CDR3 reads CASSSGTRGYNEQFF. CDR3 DNA sequence: TGTGCCAGCAGCTCCGGGACTAGGGGCTACAATGAGCAGTTCTTC. The V and J genes are TRBV6-2 or TRBV6-3 and TRBJ2-1; 8 nucleotides match TRBD2. This CDR3 region has 15 residues. Germline trimming cut 6 bases from V and 3 bases from J; bases unmatched to any gene: 7. Germline CDR1 reads MNHEY; CDR2 reads SVGEGT.

J is TRBJ2-2 and V is TRBV5-1; 7 bases are shared with TRBD1. This CDR3 spans 15 amino acids. Germline values: CDR1 SGHRS, CDR2 YFSETQ. V lost 3 bases to trimming and J lost 6 bases; unmatched junction nucleotides: 8. CDR3 amino acids: CASSSGTANAGELFF. In DNA, the CDR3 is TGCGCCAGCAGCTCCGGGACAGCCAACGCCGGGGAGCTGTTTTTT.

The V call is TRBV6-2 or TRBV6-3, the J call TRBJ1-4, with 7 bases lining up with TRBD1. This CDR3 region has 15 residues. Germline CDR1 MNHEY, CDR2 SVGEGT. The V gene end was trimmed by 6 bases and the J gene end by 7 bases; junction bases not matched to a gene: 11. Here the CDR3 DNA reads TGTGCCAGCAGGGAGGGACAGATATATGGTGAAAAACTGTTTTTT. It specifies CASREGQIYGEKLFF.

This clonotype showed up many times. This chain joins TRBV2 and TRBJ1-2; D is uncertain. This CDR3 is built from 14 residues. V was pared by 3 bases and J by 8 bases, with 16 bases between. Germline values: CDR1 SNHLY, CDR2 FYNNEI. This chain's CDR3 is CASSEADLTRGYTF. As DNA, the CDR3 is TGTGCCAGCAGTGAGGCAGACCTAACGCGGGGCTACACCTTC.

This clonotype was counted a few times. The chain is built from TRBV20-1 and TRBJ2-7, with 7 bases lining up with TRBD1. V lost 6 bases to trimming and J lost 1 base; unmatched junction nucleotides: 15. Per the germline V gene, CDR1 is DFQATT and CDR2 is SNEGSKA (reference sequence). There are 16 residues in the CDR3. CDR3 coding DNA: TGCAGTGCCCCGATCCTCAGACAGGGAAGGTCCTACGAGCAGTACTTC. Translating it yields CSAPILRQGRSYEQYF.

This clonotype was observed once. This could be a read error, since a much larger clone is one nucleotide away. The chain uses TRBV10-3 and TRBJ1-1; 9 bases fit TRBD1. The V segment lost 5 bases and the J segment 4 bases; nucleotides outside the gene matches: 11. Germline CDR1 reads ENHRY; CDR2 reads SYGVKD. The CDR3 extends over 16 amino acids. The CDR3 loop is CAISRPQGARGTEAFF. The CDR3 DNA reads TGTGCCATCAGTCGACCACAGGGGGCGCGGGGCACTGAAGCTTTCTTT.

This clonotype was found a few times. J is TRBJ2-5 and V is TRBV10-3; TRBD2 aligns across 14 bases. This CDR3 spans 21 amino acids. V lost 6 bases, J lost 0 bases, and 18 bases stayed unmatched. Germline loops: CDR1 ENHRY, CDR2 SYGVKD. The CDR3 DNA reads as TGTGCCATCAGACCGCATCCGGGACTAGCGGGAGATAAGCTGGACCAAGAGACCCAGTACTTC. It translates to CAIRPHPGLAGDKLDQETQYF.

At least ten counts were recorded for this clonotype. This rearrangement joins TRBV4-2 to TRBJ2-1, with 10 bases that match TRBD2. This CDR3 comprises 15 residues. V shed 4 bases, J shed 4 bases, and the junction held 4 bases outside the gene matches. The germline CDR1 and CDR2 sequences are LGHNA and YNFKEQ. CDR3 sequence reads: CASSRAGGTYNEQFF. The DNA for the CDR3 is TGTGCCAGCAGCCGAGCGGGGGGGACATACAATGAGCAGTTCTTC.

In this sample, this clonotype turned up many times. The J gene is TRBJ2-3, the V gene TRBV6-1; the match to TRBD2 covers 10 bases. This CDR3 is 17 amino acids long. The V gene's germline CDR1 is MNHNS and CDR2 SASEGT. With 6 bases clipped from V and 5 bases from J, the junction kept 14 bases outside the gene matches. The CDR3 DNA reads TGTGCCAGCAGCCCGGGACTAGCGCAATTGGGGGGAGATACGCAGTATTTT. Translated, it gives CASSPGLAQLGGDTQYF.

This clonotype was counted many times. This chain joins TRBV20-1 and TRBJ1-5; TRBD1 might be the D (6 bases). Germline CDR1 and CDR2: DFQATT and SNEGSKA (reference sequence). With 3 bases removed from V and 0 bases from J, the gap between germline ends came to 9 bases. The CDR3 has 14 amino acids. The CDR3 nucleotides are TGCAGTGCTAGCGGACAGTATAGCAATCAGCCCCAGCATTTT. It yields the protein CSASGQYSNQPQHF.

This rearrangement joins TRBV10-1 to TRBJ2-2; possible D gene TRBD1, 5 bases. Germline CDR1 reads WNHNN; CDR2 reads SYGVQD (reference sequence). CDR3 length equals 15 residues. V shed 2 bases and J shed 4 bases, with 11 bases lying between them. CDR3 amino acids: CASSEKGLSTGELFF. CDR3 coding DNA: TGCGCCAGCAGTGAGAAGGGGCTCAGCACCGGGGAGCTGTTTTTT.

The chain uses TRBV11-3 and TRBJ2-2; 7 bases are shared with TRBD1. Germline V lookup: CDR1 SGHNT, CDR2 YENEEA. CDR3 length: 17 residues. Trimming cost V 5 bases and J 6 bases; bases outside gene matches: 15. The CDR3 protein is CASSTGTESLPAGELFF. In DNA, the CDR3 is TGTGCCAGCAGCACAGGGACAGAAAGTTTGCCGGCCGGGGAGCTGTTTTTT.

This clonotype was seen many times. V and J are TRBV11-2 and TRBJ2-1; TRBD1 matches 12 bases. Germline-derived CDR1 and CDR2 are SGHAT and FQNNGV. The CDR3 totals 17 residues. J gave up 7 bases and V 2 bases, and 9 bases lay outside the gene matches. This CDR3 reads CASSLRGSGQGANEQFF. CDR3 nucleotides: TGTGCCAGCAGCTTAAGGGGGTCGGGACAGGGGGCGAATGAGCAGTTCTTC.

This clonotype was detected only once. The chain couples TRBV4-1 to TRBJ2-1; D may correspond to TRBD1 or TRBD2 (5 bases each). CDR3 length equals 15 residues. Germline V gene sequence: CDR1 MGHRA, CDR2 YSYEKL. The V and J ends lost 0 bases and 4 bases respectively, with 10 bases between them. CDR3 loop: CASSQDRDGYNEQFF. In nucleotides, the CDR3 is TGCGCCAGCAGCCAAGACAGGGACGGATACAATGAGCAGTTCTTC.

This clonotype was seen ten or more times. The V call is TRBV12-3 or TRBV12-4, the J call TRBJ1-5; D unresolved. The CDR3 runs 13 residues. V lost 4 bases to trimming and J lost 5 bases, with 9 bases between them. CDR3 in DNA: TGTGCCAGCAGTTACACAAGCGATCAGCCCCAGCATTTT. Translating it yields CASSYTSDQPQHF.

In its sample, this clonotype was seen a few times. The V gene is TRBV5-5, the J gene TRBJ2-1, with a tentative D call TRBD1 (5 bases). V gave up 2 bases and J gave up 8 bases, with 17 bases separating them. Germline-derived CDR1 and CDR2 are SGHKS and YYEKEE (reference sequence). This CDR3 is 15 amino acids long. The CDR3 bases are TGTGCCAGCAGCTTAATCCCAGCAGCCAGGGATGAGCAGTTCTTC. Translating it yields CASSLIPAARDEQFF.

The genes are TRBV6-1 and TRBJ1-1; D is ambiguous. Trimming removed 5 bases at V and 8 bases at J, with 18 bases between. There are 14 residues in the CDR3. Germline V gives CDR1 MNHNS, CDR2 SASEGT. The CDR3 DNA is TGTGCCAGCAGTAAATCCTTGAACTTAACGGAAGCTTTCTTT. Its protein product is CASSKSLNLTEAFF.

This clonotype was detected many times. This sequence joins TRBV6-1 and TRBJ2-1; 8 bases are a match to TRBD1. CDR3 size: 16 residues. Looked up from germline, CDR1 is MNHNS and CDR2 is SASEGT. The ends lost 5 bases at V and 7 bases at J; junction bases unmatched: 13. As DNA, the CDR3 is TGTGCCAGCAGTTCCTCTAAAGGGCAGGGGGCGAATGAGCAGTTCTTC. This translates into CASSSSKGQGANEQFF.